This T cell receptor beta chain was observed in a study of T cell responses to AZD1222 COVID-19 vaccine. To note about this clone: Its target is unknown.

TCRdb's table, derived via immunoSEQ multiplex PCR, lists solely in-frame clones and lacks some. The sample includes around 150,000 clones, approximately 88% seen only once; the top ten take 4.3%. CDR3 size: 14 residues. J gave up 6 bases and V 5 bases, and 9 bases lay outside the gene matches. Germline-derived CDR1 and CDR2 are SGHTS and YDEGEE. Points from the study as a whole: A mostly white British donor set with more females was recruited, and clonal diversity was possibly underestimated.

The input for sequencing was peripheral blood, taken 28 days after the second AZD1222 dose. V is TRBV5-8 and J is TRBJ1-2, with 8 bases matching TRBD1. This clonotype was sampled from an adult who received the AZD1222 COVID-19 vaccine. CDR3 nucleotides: TGTGCCAGCAGTCGAAACCAGGGGGCGAATGGCTACACCTTC. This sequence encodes CASSRNQGANGYTF.